Included here is one T cell receptor beta chain sequence, with context. This specimen comes from a study of blood T cell repertoires in COVID-19. The germline CDR1 and CDR2 sequences are KGHSH and LQKENI. The ends lost 4 bases at V and 10 bases at J; junction bases unmatched: 6. The CDR3 is 14 residues long. Per the original methods: Estimates of nucleated cell counts were drawn from the amplification of reference gene primers. Assay: immunoSEQ multiplex PCR; the TCRdb copy retains only in-frame clones and omits some. V and J calls and clone size are given by that table; D and trimming were obtained from the DNA. The sample lists under 150,000 clones, about 88% seen once, with under 9% in the top ten.

Sequencing used peripheral blood. The V and J genes are TRBV18 and TRBJ1-6; 8 bases line up with TRBD1. This clonotype was obtained from a woman between 65 and 79 years old who had recovered from COVID-19. The DNA of the CDR3 is TGTGCCAGCTCACTGGACAGGGTGGGATCACCCCTCCACTTT. Protein: CASSLDRVGSPLHF.